The text below deals with one T cell receptor (beta chain). Antigen: not known. Treatment in this sample: some 20 received Ad26.COV2.S at low or high dose, single or two shots; about 5 received placebo; per-sample allocation not given. At day 63 after the first vaccine or placebo injection, samples were drawn. Sequenced by immunoSEQ multiplex PCR; TCRdb stores in-frame clones only, minus some. This sample has a few hundred thousand clones, with 88% found just once. This specimen belongs to a study of Ad26.COV2.S vaccination and SARS-CoV-2 variants. Trimming cost V 1 base and J 6 bases; bases outside gene matches: 7. The CDR3 covers 17 residues. Germline loops: CDR1 SGDLS, CDR2 YYNGEE. Overall study results and limits: Spike-specific CD8+ and CD4+ T cell responses reportedly showed substantial breadth after vaccination.

The chain recombines TRBV9 with TRBJ2-3; 14 bases agree with TRBD2. The origin of this receptor is a person between 18 and 59 years old who received the Ad26.COV2.S COVID-19 vaccine or a placebo. The sequenced sample was peripheral blood, obtained in a trial of Ad26.COV2.S vaccine versus placebo. CDR3: CASSVQPTSGGADTQYF. The CDR3 DNA is TGTGCCAGCAGCGTACAACCGACTAGCGGGGGGGCTGATACGCAGTATTTT. The whole variable domain, remainder taken from reference TRBV9 and TRBJ2-3, is DSGVTQTPKHLITATGQRVTLRCSPRSGDLSVYWYQQSLDQGLQFLIQYYNGEERAKGNILERFSAQQFPDLHSELNLSSLELGDSALYFCASSVQPTSGGADTQYFGPGTRLTVL.